This is a list of T cell receptor beta chains from one sample in a study of response to subunit inactivated influenza vaccine. A single record per CDR3 protein comes from TCRdb applying MiXCR to the RT-PCR reads. Seen here are about 780,000 distinct CDR3 sequences, about a fifth observed once, and the top ten hold under 13%. The material was PBMCs from blood, obtained approximately 5 days after vaccination. The source is a man aged 50-59 years who received an inactivated influenza vaccine. CDR3s leave out the opening cysteine and the closing phenylalanine or tryptophan.

V | CDR3
TRBV18 | ASSPFNRGNNQPQH
TRBV7-9 | ASTGQGDTEAF
TRBV7-3 | ASSATGTSGTTEQF
TRBV7-3 | ASSLTGVGTSSFHEQF
TRBV11-2 | ASSKTGGYGYT
TRBV30 | AWSVRQGRTDTQY
TRBV29-1 | SVLPPTSGRNNEQF
TRBV24-1 | ATSGPIQGSEQY
TRBV7-2 | ASSLVRVSYEQY
TRBV7-3 | ASSLTFLQFGTGAQETQY
TRBV29-1 | SVPTGTGMTDTQY
TRBV24-1 | ATSDPPSAEAF
TRBV2 | ASSESLGGVQPQH
TRBV6-1 | ASSPRPTTNEKLF
TRBV7-6 | ASSLRLRDRGETQY
TRBV11-2 | ASSLAQGAGEQY
TRBV5-5 | ASSFGLEGWEKLF
TRBV7-6 | ASSSPSGGSTDTQY
TRBV18 | ASSPPGLGSTDTQY
TRBV29-1 | SVEAPGTGSYEQY
TRBV2 | ASSGMVDTQY
TRBV15 | ATSGFAGNQPQH
TRBV7-2 | ASSFGTSGSYEQF
TRBV5-1 | ASSPSGAGIEYEQY
TRBV7-9 | ASSLSYRGLAKNIQY
TRBV20-1 | SARDLNADTQY
TRBV18 | ASSPPGSGGAKEQF
TRBV20-1 | SARLRDAYYEQY
TRBV10-1 | ASSAGGGGGTLNEQF
TRBV3-1 | ASSQTTSTPLH
TRBV4-3 | ASSQTGTGGYT
TRBV11-2 | ASSPPGQYNEQF
TRBV6-5 | ASTKNTEAF
TRBV20-1 | SARGLAGDSETQY
TRBV5-1 | ASSNRALMGKETQY
TRBV20-1 | SAPYLDRTYTDTQY
TRBV7-2 | ASSSQTYGNTIY
TRBV5-1 | ASRRQENTEAF
TRBV11-1 | ASTPGGLFPYEQY
TRBV10-3 | AIKDTQGATYEQY
TRBV7-2 | ASSPAQGVAYEQY
TRBV5-6 | ASSYGQSYEQY
TRBV12-3/TRBV12-4 | ASSAWSGTEAF